This T cell receptor beta chain derives from a study of T cell responses to AZD1222 COVID-19 vaccine. Study background: The analysis combined second doses at about 4 or about 12 weeks.

Unmatched junction bases numbered 6, after V lost 5 bases and J lost 7 bases. The CDR3 contains 14 residues. Germline-derived CDR1 and CDR2 are SGHNT and YYREEE (reference sequence). Study-wide results and limits: When two AZD1222 doses had been given, Spike-specific TCR breadth and depth rose. Females outnumbered males among donors, who were mostly white British; clonal diversity was possibly underestimated. Baseline serology detected seropositivity in only six AZD1222 recipients.

Data came from immunoSEQ multiplex PCR; TCRdb stores just in-frame clones and leaves some out. The sample lists about 140,000 clones; more than 80% were seen once. With regard to this clone: Its antigen remains unknown.

This clonotype originated in an adult in good health. Sequencing used peripheral blood, obtained on day 0 of AZD1222 vaccination. The rearrangement links TRBV5-4 to TRBJ2-1; 10 bases map to TRBD2. Here the CDR3 reads CASREAGGGNEQFF. The CDR3 DNA sequence: TGTGCCAGCAGAGAAGCGGGAGGGGGTAATGAGCAGTTCTTC.